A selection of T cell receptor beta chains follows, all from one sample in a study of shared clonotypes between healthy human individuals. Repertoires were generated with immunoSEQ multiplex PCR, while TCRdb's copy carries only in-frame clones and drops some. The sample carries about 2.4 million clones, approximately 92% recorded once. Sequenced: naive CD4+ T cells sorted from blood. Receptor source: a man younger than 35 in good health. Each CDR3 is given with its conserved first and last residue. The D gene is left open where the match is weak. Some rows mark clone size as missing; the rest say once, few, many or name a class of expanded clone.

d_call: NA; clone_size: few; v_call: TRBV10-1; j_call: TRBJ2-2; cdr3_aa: CASSESTVGELFF; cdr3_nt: TGCGCCAGCAGTGAGTCGACAGTCGGGGAGCTGTTTTTT
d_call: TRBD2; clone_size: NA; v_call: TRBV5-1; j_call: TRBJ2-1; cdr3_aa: CASSLTSGVYNEQFF; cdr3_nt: TGCGCCAGCAGCTTGACTAGCGGGGTTTACAATGAGCAGTTCTTC
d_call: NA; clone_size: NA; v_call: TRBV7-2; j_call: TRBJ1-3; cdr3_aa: CASSLRASSNTIYF; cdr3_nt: TGTGCCAGCAGCCTTCGGGCCTCAAGCAACACCATATATTTT
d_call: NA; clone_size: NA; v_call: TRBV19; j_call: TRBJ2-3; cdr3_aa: CASSARTVDTQYF; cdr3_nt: TGTGCCAGTAGCGCTCGGACCGTTGATACGCAGTATTTT
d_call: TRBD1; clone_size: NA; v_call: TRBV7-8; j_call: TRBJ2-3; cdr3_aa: CASSPRDRDRFHTQYF; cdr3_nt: TGTGCCAGCAGCCCCCGGGACAGGGATAGGTTTCATACGCAGTATTTT
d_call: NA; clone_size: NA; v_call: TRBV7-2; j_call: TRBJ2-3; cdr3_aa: CASSFEPGADTQYF; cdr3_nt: TGTGCCAGCAGCTTCGAACCGGGGGCAGATACGCAGTATTTT
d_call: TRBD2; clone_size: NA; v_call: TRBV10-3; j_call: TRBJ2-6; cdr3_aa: CAISDWVAGGKDSSGANVLTF; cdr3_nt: TGTGCCATCAGTGATTGGGTAGCGGGGGGGAAAGATTCCTCTGGGGCCAACGTCCTGACTTTC
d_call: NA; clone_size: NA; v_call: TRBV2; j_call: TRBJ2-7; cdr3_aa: CASRRQNPYEQYF; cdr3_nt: TGTGCCAGCAGAAGACAGAACCCCTACGAGCAGTACTTC
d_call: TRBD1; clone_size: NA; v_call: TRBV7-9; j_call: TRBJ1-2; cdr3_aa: CASSLGGQGANYGYTF; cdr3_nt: TGTGCCAGCAGCTTAGGGGGACAGGGGGCCAACTATGGCTACACCTTC
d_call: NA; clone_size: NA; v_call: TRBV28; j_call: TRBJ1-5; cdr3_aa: CASSWTLGNQPQHF; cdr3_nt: TGTGCCAGCAGTTGGACGTTGGGCAATCAGCCCCAGCATTTT
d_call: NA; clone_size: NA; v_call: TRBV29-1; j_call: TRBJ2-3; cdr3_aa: CSVGGTDTQYF; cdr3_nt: TGCAGCGTCGGGGGCACAGATACGCAGTATTTT
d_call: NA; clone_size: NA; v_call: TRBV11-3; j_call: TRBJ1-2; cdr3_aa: CASSISPRTF; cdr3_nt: TGTGCCAGCTCCATTAGCCCTCGCACCTTC
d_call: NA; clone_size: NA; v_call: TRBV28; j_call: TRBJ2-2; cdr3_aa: CASTPQGGLTGELFF; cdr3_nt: TGTGCCAGCACCCCTCAGGGGGGCTTGACCGGGGAGCTGTTTTTT
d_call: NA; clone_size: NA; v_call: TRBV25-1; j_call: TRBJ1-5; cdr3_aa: CASSGGGRHQPQHF; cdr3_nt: TGTGCCAGCAGTGGCGGAGGTCGTCATCAGCCCCAGCATTTT
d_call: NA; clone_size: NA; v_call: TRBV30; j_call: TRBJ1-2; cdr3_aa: CAGDEQGTGYTF; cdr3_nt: TGTGCCGGAGACGAACAGGGAACGGGCTACACCTTC
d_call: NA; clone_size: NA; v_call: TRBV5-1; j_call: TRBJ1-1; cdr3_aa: CASSHDENTEAFF; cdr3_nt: TGCGCCAGCAGCCACGATGAGAACACTGAAGCTTTCTTT
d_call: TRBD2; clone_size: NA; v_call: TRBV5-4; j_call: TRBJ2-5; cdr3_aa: CASSLVVSGGARETQYF; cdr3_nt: TGTGCCAGCAGCTTGGTGGTTAGCGGGGGGGCAAGGGAGACCCAGTACTTC
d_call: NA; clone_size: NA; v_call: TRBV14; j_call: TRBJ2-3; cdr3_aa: CASSRQVSTDTQYF; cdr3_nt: TGTGCCAGCAGCCGACAGGTTAGCACAGATACGCAGTATTTT
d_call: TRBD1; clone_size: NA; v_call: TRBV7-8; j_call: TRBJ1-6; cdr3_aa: CASSSSGTADNSPLHF; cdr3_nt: TGTGCCAGCAGCTCGTCCGGGACAGCCGATAATTCACCCCTCCACTTT
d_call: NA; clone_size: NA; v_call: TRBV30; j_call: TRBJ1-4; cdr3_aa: CAWSVASGGEKLFF; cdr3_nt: TGTGCCTGGAGTGTAGCCAGCGGTGGGGAAAAACTGTTTTTT
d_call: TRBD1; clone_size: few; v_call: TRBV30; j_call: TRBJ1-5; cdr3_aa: CAWSVDRDQPQHF; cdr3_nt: TGTGCCTGGAGTGTGGACAGGGATCAGCCCCAGCATTTT
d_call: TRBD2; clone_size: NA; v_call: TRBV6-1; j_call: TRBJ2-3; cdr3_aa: CASRVAGPTDTQYF; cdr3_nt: TGTGCCAGCAGGGTAGCGGGGCCCACAGATACGCAGTATTTT
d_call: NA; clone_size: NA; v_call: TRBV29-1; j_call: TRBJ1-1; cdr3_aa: CSVGRGRNTEAFF; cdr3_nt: TGCAGCGTTGGGCGAGGCAGGAACACTGAAGCTTTCTTT
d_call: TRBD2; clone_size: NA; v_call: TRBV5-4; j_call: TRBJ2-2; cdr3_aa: CASSQRSTGGPPGELFF; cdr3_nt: TGTGCCAGCAGCCAAAGGTCGACGGGGGGACCCCCCGGGGAGCTGTTTTTT
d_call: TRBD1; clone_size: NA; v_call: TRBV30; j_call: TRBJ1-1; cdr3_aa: CAWSGTGIGRAFF; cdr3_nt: TGTGCCTGGAGTGGGACAGGGATCGGAAGAGCTTTCTTT
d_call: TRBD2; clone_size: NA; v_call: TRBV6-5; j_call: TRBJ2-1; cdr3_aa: CASSYGLAAYNEQFF; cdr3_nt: TGTGCCAGCAGTTACGGCCTAGCGGCCTACAATGAGCAGTTCTTC
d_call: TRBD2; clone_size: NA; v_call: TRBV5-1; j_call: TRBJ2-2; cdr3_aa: CASSTTGTSGGTNTGELFF; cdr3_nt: TGCGCCAGCAGCACAACCGGGACTAGCGGGGGGACGAACACCGGGGAGCTGTTTTTT
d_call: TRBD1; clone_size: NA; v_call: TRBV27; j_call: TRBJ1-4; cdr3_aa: CASSRGQGFQKLFF; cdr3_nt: TGTGCCAGCAGTAGGGGACAGGGCTTCCAAAAACTGTTTTTT
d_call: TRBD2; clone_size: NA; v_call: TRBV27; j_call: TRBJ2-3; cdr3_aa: CASSSGGLATDTQYF; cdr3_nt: TGTGCCAGCAGTTCGGGGGGACTAGCTACAGATACGCAGTATTTT
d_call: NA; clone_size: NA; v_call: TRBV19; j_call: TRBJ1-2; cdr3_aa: CASSTGARAYGYTF; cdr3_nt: TGTGCCAGTAGTACGGGGGCTAGGGCCTATGGCTACACCTTC
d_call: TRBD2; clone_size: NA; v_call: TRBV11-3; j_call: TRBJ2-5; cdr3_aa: CASSSGTSGAETQYF; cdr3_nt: TGTGCCAGCAGCTCCGGGACTAGCGGGGCCGAGACCCAGTACTTC
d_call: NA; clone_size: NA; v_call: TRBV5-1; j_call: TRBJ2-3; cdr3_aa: CASRPRGLYTDTQYF; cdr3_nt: TGCGCCAGCAGGCCTCGGGGGCTTTACACAGATACGCAGTATTTT
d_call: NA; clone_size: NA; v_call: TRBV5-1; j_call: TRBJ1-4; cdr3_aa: CASSGSQGTNEKLFF; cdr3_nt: TGCGCCAGCAGCGGATCACAGGGCACAAATGAAAAACTGTTTTTT
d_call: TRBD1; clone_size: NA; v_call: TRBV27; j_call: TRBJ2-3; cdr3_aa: CASRRQGEGIAQYF; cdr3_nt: TGTGCCAGCAGGCGACAGGGCGAGGGGATAGCGCAGTATTTT
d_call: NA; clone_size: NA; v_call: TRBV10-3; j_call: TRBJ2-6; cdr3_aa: CAISGVDRQGLLSGANVLTF; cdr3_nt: TGTGCCATCAGTGGGGTAGATAGGCAGGGCCTCCTCTCTGGGGCCAACGTCCTGACTTTC
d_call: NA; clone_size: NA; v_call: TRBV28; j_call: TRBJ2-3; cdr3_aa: CACKLQGTSTDTQYF; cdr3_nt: TGTGCCTGCAAATTGCAGGGAACTAGCACAGATACGCAGTATTTT
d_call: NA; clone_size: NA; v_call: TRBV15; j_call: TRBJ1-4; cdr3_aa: CATSRDRLTSEKLFF; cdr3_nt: TGTGCCACCAGCAGAGATCGTCTCACTTCAGAAAAACTGTTTTTT
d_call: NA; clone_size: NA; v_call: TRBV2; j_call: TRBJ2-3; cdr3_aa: CASSEADTQYF; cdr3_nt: TGTGCCAGCAGTGAGGCAGATACGCAGTATTTT
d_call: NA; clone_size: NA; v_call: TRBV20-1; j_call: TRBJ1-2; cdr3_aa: CSARRQNGYTF; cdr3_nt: TGCAGTGCTAGGCGACAGAATGGCTACACCTTC
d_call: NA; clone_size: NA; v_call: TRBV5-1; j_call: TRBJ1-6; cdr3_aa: CASSLAPGGMDSPLHF; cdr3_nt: TGCGCCAGCAGCTTGGCCCCGGGAGGGATGGATTCACCCCTCCACTTT
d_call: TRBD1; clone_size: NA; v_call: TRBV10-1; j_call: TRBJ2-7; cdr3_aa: CASRVGQACWVHEQYF; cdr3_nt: TGCGCCAGCAGAGTTGGACAGGCCTGTTGGGTACACGAGCAGTACTTC
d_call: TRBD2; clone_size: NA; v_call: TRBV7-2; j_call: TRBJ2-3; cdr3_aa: CASSLNTGGRTDTQYF; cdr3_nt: TGTGCCAGCAGCTTAAATACGGGAGGTCGCACAGATACGCAGTATTTT
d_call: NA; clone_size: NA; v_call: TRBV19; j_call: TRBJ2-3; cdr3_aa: CASSIGITTDTQYF; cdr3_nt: TGTGCCAGTAGTATAGGGATCACCACAGATACGCAGTATTTT
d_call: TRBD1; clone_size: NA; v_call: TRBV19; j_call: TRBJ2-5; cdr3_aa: CASSIDRDRAQETQYF; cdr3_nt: TGTGCCAGTAGTATAGATCGGGACAGGGCGCAAGAGACCCAGTACTTC
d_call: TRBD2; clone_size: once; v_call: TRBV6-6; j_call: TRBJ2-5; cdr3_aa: CASSYALGRQETQYF; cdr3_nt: TGTGCCAGCAGTTACGCTCTCGGGAGGCAAGAGACCCAGTACTTC
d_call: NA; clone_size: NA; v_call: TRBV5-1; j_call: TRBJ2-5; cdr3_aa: CASSFPLKETQYF; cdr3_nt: TGCGCCAGCAGCTTCCCCTTAAAAGAGACCCAGTACTTC
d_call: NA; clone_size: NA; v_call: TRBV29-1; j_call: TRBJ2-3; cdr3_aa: CSVTTLLTDTQYF; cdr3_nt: TGCAGCGTTACTACCCTTCTGACAGATACGCAGTATTTT
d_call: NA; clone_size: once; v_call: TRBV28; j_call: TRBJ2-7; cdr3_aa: CASSHVNEQYF; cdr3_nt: TGTGCCAGCAGTCACGTTAACGAGCAGTACTTC
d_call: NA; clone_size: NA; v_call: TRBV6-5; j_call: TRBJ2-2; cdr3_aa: CATRQVNTGELFF; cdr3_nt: TGTGCTACTAGGCAAGTGAACACCGGGGAGCTGTTTTTT
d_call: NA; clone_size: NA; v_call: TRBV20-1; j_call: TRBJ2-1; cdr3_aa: CSAREETQQFF; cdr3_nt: TGCAGTGCTAGAGAGGAGACCCAGCAGTTCTTC
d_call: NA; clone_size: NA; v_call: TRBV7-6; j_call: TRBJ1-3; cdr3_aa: CASSQTTSGNTIYF; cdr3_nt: TGTGCCAGCAGCCAGACCACATCTGGAAACACCATATATTTT
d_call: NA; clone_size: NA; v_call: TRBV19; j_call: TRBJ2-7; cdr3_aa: CASSLRTGYEQYF; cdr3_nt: TGTGCCAGTAGTTTGCGGACTGGATACGAGCAGTACTTC
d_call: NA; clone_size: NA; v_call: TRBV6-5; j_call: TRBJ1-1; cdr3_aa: CASTQSTRGEAFF; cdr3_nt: TGTGCCAGCACCCAATCGACCCGAGGTGAAGCTTTCTTT
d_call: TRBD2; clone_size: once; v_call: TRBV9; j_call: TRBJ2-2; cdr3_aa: CASRASGGPGELFF; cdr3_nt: TGTGCCAGCAGGGCTAGCGGGGGACCCGGGGAGCTGTTTTTT
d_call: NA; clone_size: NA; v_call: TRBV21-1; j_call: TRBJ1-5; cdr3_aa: CASNDGQPFHNQPQHF; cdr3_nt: TGTGCCAGCAACGATGGACAGCCATTCCACAATCAGCCCCAGCATTTT
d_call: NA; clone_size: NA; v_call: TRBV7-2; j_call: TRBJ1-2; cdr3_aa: CASSLGGGYGYTF; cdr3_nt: TGTGCCAGCAGCTTAGGGGGGGGCTATGGCTACACCTTC